Following are 32 T cell receptor beta chains from one sample sequenced in a study of tumor and adjacent non-tumor tissue in lung cancer. RNA was extracted from bulk tissue without any cell sorting. More than 3 cm separated this lung sample from the edge of the tumor. TCRbeta libraries were built with three rounds of nested PCR, modified from ARM-PCR. TCRdb re-called the multiplex PCR reads with MiXCR, one entry per CDR3 protein. This table has roughly 67,000 distinct CDR3 sequences, approximately 73% appearing once. Input material: distant non-tumor lung tissue. Receptor source: a man aged 55 to 70 with non-small cell lung cancer.

With respect to this clonotype: This CDR3 fails to terminate in the conserved phenylalanine or tryptophan, so it likely reflects a read error. The CDR3 DNA is TGTGCCAGCAGCTACTCGCCCCTCGCGGGAGTCTACAATGAGCAGTTCTTA. Translating it yields CASSYSPLAGVYNEQFL. The chain has TRBV6-5 and TRBJ2-1; 7 bases are shared with TRBD2. Germline CDR1 is MNHEY and CDR2 is SVGAGI. This CDR3 has 17 amino acids.

With respect to this clonotype: At one end the junction does not follow the germline gene, possibly because of a read error. This chain connects TRBV4-1 to TRBJ2-3; possibly TRBD1 for D (5 bases). Germline CDR1 reads MGHRA; CDR2 reads YSYEKL. This CDR3 comprises 17 residues. The CDR3 is CASGQDTGQDITGTQYF. CDR3 nucleotide sequence: TGCGCCAGCGGCCAAGATACGGGCCAGGACATTACAGGTACGCAGTATTTT.

A word on this clonotype: The junction and the germline gene differ at one end; a read error may be behind it. The V gene is TRBV12-3 or TRBV12-4, the J gene TRBJ2-5; the D is unclear. This CDR3 region has 13 residues. The CDR3 DNA is TGTGCCAGCAGCCTGTCTCCTCAAGCGACACAGTATTTC. Protein sequence: CASSLSPQATQYF.

This clonotype was seen once. The germline gene is not matched at one end of the junction; a read error may be the cause. The chain links TRBV5-5 to TRBJ2-3, with D tentatively TRBD2 (5 bases). The CDR3 length is 15 residues. Germline CDR1 and CDR2: SGHKS and YYEKEE (reference sequence). Written as DNA, the CDR3 is TGTGCAAGCTGCCGGTGGGGAGAGCGGTCAGATACACAGTATTTT. Translating gives CASCRWGERSDTQYF. Full variable domain (remainder filled in from reference TRBV5-5 and TRBJ2-3): DAGVTQSPTHLIKTRGQQVTLRCSPISGHKSVSWYQQVLGQGPQFIFQYYEKEERGRGNFPDRFSARQFPNYSSELNVNALLLGDSALYLCASCRWGERSDTQYFGPGTRLTVL.

As for this clonotype: The germline gene is not matched at one end of the junction; a read error may be the cause. J is TRBJ2-6 and V is TRBV6-5; TRBD1 agrees at 11 bases. CDR3 length equals 20 residues. Per germline, CDR1 MNHEY and CDR2 SVGAGI. CDR3 loop: CASSYLLRTGGALEANALTF. CDR3 DNA sequence: TGTGCCAGCAGTTACCTCCTAAGGACAGGGGGCGCGTTGGAGGCCAACGCCCTGACTTTC.

A remark on this clonotype: Being one base from a much bigger clone, this may be a read error. V and J are TRBV4-1 and TRBJ1-5; D ambiguous. The CDR3 totals 16 residues. Germline lookup yields CDR1 MGHRA and CDR2 YSYEKL. The CDR3 DNA reads TGCGCCAGCAGCCAAGAAGTCGCCACGAGACGTCAGCCCCAGCGTTTT. Encoded protein: CASSQEVATRRQPQRF.

This clonotype was picked up one time. One end of the junction is discordant with germline, which a read error may explain. V and J are TRBV29-1 and TRBJ2-7; D perhaps matches TRBD1 (7 bases). CDR1 and CDR2 (germline): SQVTM, ANQGSEA. The CDR3 extends over 13 amino acids. The CDR3 loop reads CSVDQGGTYERYF. The CDR3 nucleotides read TGCAGCGTTGATCAGGGGGGAACCTACGAGCGGTACTTC.

As to this clonotype: Given a much more abundant clone one base away, this may be a read error. This chain joins TRBV24-1 and TRBJ2-7; D is unresolved. The CDR3 is 14 residues long. Trimming took 11 bases from V and 0 from J, leaving 16 bases between them. Germline V gives CDR1 KGHDR, CDR2 SFDVKD. CDR3 region: CAMHRSVGSYEQYF. In DNA form, the CDR3 reads TGTGCCATGCACCGTTCTGTTGGCTCCTACGAGCAGTACTTC.

The chain uses TRBV20-1 and TRBJ2-5, with 7 positions matching TRBD1. Germline V gene sequence: CDR1 DFQATT, CDR2 SNEGSKA (reference sequence). J was trimmed by 1 base and V by 6 bases; bases with no gene match: 8. The CDR3 is 14 amino acids. The CDR3 reads CSADPGQSQETQYF. The CDR3 DNA reads TGCAGTGCAGACCCGGGACAGTCCCAAGAGACCCAGTACTTC.

This clonotype appeared a few times. An end of the junction does not agree with germline; a read error may underlie this. This rearrangement joins TRBV6-1 to TRBJ2-7, with TRBD2 matching over 7 bases. Germline-derived CDR1 and CDR2 are MNHNS and SASEGT. The CDR3 has 13 residues. In DNA, the CDR3 is TGTGCTAGCACTACTGGCGGGAGCTACGAGCAGTACTTC. Translated, it gives CASTTGGSYEQYF.

The genes are TRBV6-5 and TRBJ2-4; tentative D call: TRBD1 (5 bases). The CDR3 extends over 14 amino acids. CDR1 and CDR2 from the germline V gene are MNHEY and SVGAGI. V was clipped by 5 bases and J by 4 bases, with 12 bases between them. CDR3 nucleotides: TGTGCCAGCAGTGCGACAGTGACTAAAAACATTCAGTACTTC. Its translation is CASSATVTKNIQYF.

About this clonotype: A much more abundant neighbour one base away suggests this may be a read error. CDR3 sequence: CSALGQGPYEQYF. The CDR3, as DNA: TGCAGTGCCCTCGGACAGGGGCCCTACGAGCAGTACTTC. The chain has TRBV20-1 and TRBJ2-7, with 9 bases that match TRBD1. The V and J ends lost 6 bases and 2 bases, in that order; junction bases with no gene match: 5. The CDR3 length is 13 residues. CDR1 is DFQATT, CDR2 SNEGSKA, per germline (reference sequence).

Regarding this clonotype: Compared with germline, one end of the junction differs, possibly owing to a read error. The chain carries TRBV6-2 or TRBV6-3 and TRBJ2-1; the D gene is possibly TRBD1 (6 bases). Germline V gene lookup returns CDR1 MNHEY and CDR2 SVGEGT. The CDR3 covers 14 residues. CDR3 sequence reads: CVSSKQGPYNQHFF. In nucleotides, the CDR3 is TGTGTCAGCAGTAAACAGGGCCCCTACAATCAGCACTTCTTC.

This clonotype was seen repeatedly, ten times or more. The chain is built from TRBV13 and TRBJ1-1; D unclear. The CDR3 is 13 residues long. The V and J ends lost 1 base and 5 bases respectively, with 8 bases between them. The V gene's germline CDR1 is PRHDT and CDR2 FYEKMQ (reference sequence). CDR3: CASSLEGNTEAFF. The CDR3 DNA reads TGTGCCAGCAGCTTAGAGGGAAATACTGAAGCTTTCTTT.

Note on this clonotype: One junction end does not reproduce the germline sequence, and a read error may be involved. This chain uses TRBV29-1 with TRBJ1-3; D is unresolved. The CDR3 has 14 amino acids. Germline values: CDR1 SQVTM, CDR2 ANQGSEA. CDR3 sequence reads: CSVTIVASGYTIYF. The CDR3 DNA reads as TGCAGCGTTACTATTGTAGCCTCTGGATACACCATATATTTT.

About this clonotype itself: The conserved phenylalanine or tryptophan is not found at the CDR3 terminus, so this likely reflects a read error. The chain links TRBV6-2 or TRBV6-3 to TRBJ2-1; D ambiguous. The CDR3 length is 14 residues. The germline CDR1 and CDR2 sequences are MNHEY and SVGEGT. CDR3 nucleotides: TGTGCTAGTAGTAGACATGGCTCCTACAATGAGCAGTTCATC. The encoded protein is CASSRHGSYNEQFI.

With regard to this clonotype: Compared with germline, one end of the junction differs, possibly owing to a read error. The chain recombines TRBV20-1 with TRBJ2-3; 8 bases are a match to TRBD2. Germline V CDR1 and CDR2: DFQATT, SNEGSKA (reference sequence). The CDR3 is 15 amino acids. The CDR3 nucleotides are TGCAGTTTTCACGCTCGGGAGGGGAGCACAGATACGCGGTATTTT. It is translated as CSFHAREGSTDTRYF.

Comment on this clonotype: As the CDR3 is not closed by the conserved phenylalanine or tryptophan, this likely results from a read error. The rearrangement joins TRBV5-6 to TRBJ1-6; the D gene is possibly TRBD1 (6 bases). The CDR3 spans 15 residues. The germline gives CDR1 SGHDT, CDR2 YYEEEE. CDR3 in amino acids: CTSSLRQGNGLPLHI. CDR3 DNA sequence: TGTACCAGCAGCTTGAGGCAGGGGAATGGATTACCCCTCCACATT.

With regard to this clonotype: At one end, the junction sequence differs from germline, possibly due to a read error. The chain carries TRBV11-1 and TRBJ2-1, with 7 positions matching TRBD2. CDR3 size: 16 residues. Germline CDR1 and CDR2: SGHAT and FQDESV (reference sequence). CDR3 nucleotides: TGTGCCAGCAGCTCCTCTTTCGGGGGGATCTGCAATGAGCAGTCCTTC. Translated, it gives CASSSSFGGICNEQSF.

In regard to this clonotype: A read error may account for a junction end that differs from germline. The genes are TRBV6-2 or TRBV6-3 and TRBJ1-3; TRBD1 matches at 7 bases. Germline V gene lookup returns CDR1 MNHEY and CDR2 SVGEGT. The CDR3 is made up of 11 amino acids. CDR3 region: CSSGSGTDASF. In DNA form, the CDR3 reads TGTTCCAGCGGCTCCGGGACAGATGCTTCCTTT.

This clonotype has more than one count but fewer than ten. The chain combines TRBV29-1 with TRBJ2-1; tentative D call: TRBD2 (6 bases). Per the germline V gene, CDR1 is SQVTM and CDR2 is ANQGSEA. The germline V and J ends were trimmed by 2 bases and 8 bases, with 22 bases remaining between them. The CDR3 is 16 amino acids. This CDR3 is CSVELERDSTTYEQFF. The CDR3 bases are TGCAGCGTTGAACTCGAGAGGGACTCAACAACCTATGAGCAGTTCTTC.

To note about this clonotype: Possible read error: a much larger clone is one base away. The genes are TRBV30 and TRBJ1-1, with D maybe TRBD1 (6 bases). This CDR3 comprises 12 residues. CDR1 is GTSNPN, CDR2 SVGIG, per germline (reference sequence). CDR3 sequence: CVWSPPGGEAFF. CDR3 sequence (DNA): TGTGTCTGGAGTCCTCCGGGGGGCGAAGCTTTCTTT.

As to this clonotype: A junction end diverges from the germline sequence, so it may reflect a read error. This sequence joins TRBV4-1 and TRBJ1-4; no definite D call. The CDR3 runs to 16 residues. Per the germline V gene, CDR1 is MGHRA and CDR2 is YSYEKL. CDR3 in DNA: TGCGCCAGCAGCCAAGATATGTCTATGCGTGTAGAAAATCTGTTTTTT. It codes for CASSQDMSMRVENLFF.

As for this clonotype: Likely a read error: the CDR3 ends without its conserved phenylalanine or tryptophan. This chain joins TRBV6-1 and TRBJ2-3, with 7 bases lining up with TRBD2. Germline V gene data show CDR1 as MNHNS and CDR2 as SASEGT. The CDR3 spans 16 residues. In nucleotides, the CDR3 is TGTGCCAGGAGTGAAGCGGGATCTCCACGAACAGACACGCAGTATTAT. Its translation: CARSEAGSPRTDTQYY.

To note about this clonotype: The CDR3 carries no conserved terminal phenylalanine or tryptophan, so it likely arises from a read error. The chain carries TRBV4-2 and TRBJ2-7; 9 nucleotides align to TRBD1. Germline CDR1 is LGHNA and CDR2 is YNFKEQ. The CDR3 consists of 14 residues. CDR3 in DNA: TGTGCCAACAGCCAGACAGGGGGTAGGGACGAGCAGTACCTC. It translates to CANSQTGGRDEQYL.

This clonotype was seen once. A much larger clone differs from this one at a single base, so this may be a read error. The chain recombines TRBV12-3 or TRBV12-4 with TRBJ2-1; D possibly corresponds to TRBD2 (5 bases). This CDR3 spans 13 amino acids. The DNA of the CDR3 is TGTGCCAGCAGTTCCGGGGTCCGCAATGAGAAGTTCTTC. Translation gives CASSSGVRNEKFF.

This clonotype was counted at least ten times. V gene TRBV28 combines with J gene TRBJ1-2; 8 bases are a match to TRBD1. The germline V gene has CDR1 MDHEN and CDR2 SYDVKM. Trimming at V came to 1 base and at J to 4 bases, leaving 5 bases not matched to a gene. The CDR3 loop spans 15 amino acids. CDR3: CASSLSNRGTYGYTF. The DNA of the CDR3 is TGTGCCAGCAGTTTATCAAACAGGGGGACCTATGGCTACACCTTC.

The chain couples TRBV10-1 to TRBJ1-5, with D perhaps matching TRBD1 (5 bases). CDR1 and CDR2 from the germline V gene are WNHNN and SYGVQD (reference sequence). Deletions cut 11 bases from V and 6 bases from J, with 17 bases between. The CDR3 is made up of 13 amino acids. CDR3 protein: CAGAWSGGQPQHF. The CDR3, as DNA: TGCGCCGGGGCCTGGAGCGGGGGTCAGCCCCAGCATTTT.

The count of this clonotype is one. The germline gene is not matched at one end of the junction; a read error may be the cause. The J gene is TRBJ2-1, the V gene TRBV25-1; weak D call: TRBD1 (5 bases). CDR1 is MGHDK and CDR2 is SYGVNS in the germline V gene. The CDR3 is made up of 11 amino acids. The CDR3 reads CASSKGVKQFF. In DNA, the CDR3 is TGCGCCAGCAGTAAAGGGGTGAAGCAGTTCTTC.

Concerning this clonotype itself: The junction shows a germline mismatch at one end, possibly a read error. The chain uses TRBV28 and TRBJ2-4; tentatively, D is TRBD2 (5 bases). This CDR3 spans 15 amino acids. Germline CDR1 and CDR2: MDHEN and SYDVKM. CDR3 DNA sequence: TGTGCCAGCAGTATATACCCCCTAGCCAAAAGCATTCACTACTTC. Translation: CASSIYPLAKSIHYF.

A note on this clonotype: At one end the junction does not follow the germline gene, possibly because of a read error. The gene calls are TRBV27 and TRBJ2-1; D uncertain. The CDR3 extends over 16 amino acids. CDR1 and CDR2 (germline): MNHEY, SMNVEV (reference sequence). The CDR3 sequence: CASSQTANFSYNVQFF. Here the CDR3 DNA reads TGTGCCAGCAGCCAGACTGCCAACTTCTCCTACAATGTGCAGTTCTTC.

Turning to this clonotype: One end of the junction is discordant with germline, which a read error may explain. CDR3 region: CRVGKTGNGYTF. Here the CDR3 DNA reads TGCAGGGTTGGGAAGACAGGGAACGGCTACACCTTC. The chain recombines TRBV29-1 with TRBJ1-2; 7 nucleotides agree with TRBD1. CDR3 length equals 12 residues. In germline, CDR1 is SQVTM, CDR2 ANQGSEA.